This is a list of T cell receptor beta chains from one sample in a study of blood T cell repertoires in COVID-19. Repertoires were generated with immunoSEQ multiplex PCR, while TCRdb's copy carries only in-frame clones and drops some. The sample carries roughly 33,000 clones, approximately 78% recorded once. Source material: peripheral blood. Every receptor here comes from a woman aged 60-70 years with acute or convalescent COVID-19. The conserved cysteine and the conserved F or W are not part of the CDR3 here.

>TRBJ2-4|TRBV3-1/TRBV3-2
ASSQDWGGQNIQY
>TRBJ1-2|TRBV7-3
ASSPQGGQIYGYT
>TRBJ2-2|TRBV19
ASRLNRAGELF
>TRBJ2-1|TRBV5-1
ASSLGRGLSSSYNEQF
>TRBJ2-7|TRBV2
ASSEAAAGQGEQY
>TRBJ2-1|TRBV10-2
ASSLGAGEQF
>TRBJ2-1|TRBV3-1/TRBV3-2
ASSQGQGVNEQF
>TRBJ1-5|TRBV21-1
ASSNGGGQPQH
>TRBJ1-1|TRBV7-9
ASSRHTGDTEAF
>TRBJ1-4|TRBV2
ASSEQGLGEKLF
>TRBJ1-1|TRBV6-1
ASSDGQGASEAF
>TRBJ2-5|TRBV10-2
ASSGGGETQY
>TRBJ1-5|TRBV6-4
ASSDSRELGNQPQH
>TRBJ2-1|TRBV7-9
ASSLASYNEQF
>TRBJ1-1|TRBV11-2
ASNLQGKGTEAF
>TRBJ2-3|TRBV14
ASSRGQGFGDTQY
>TRBJ2-1|TRBV7-9
ASSRIPQGRRMDEQF
>TRBJ1-2|TRBV5-4
ASSLGPRVNYGYT
>TRBJ2-7|TRBV10-3
AVSGVGEQY
>TRBJ2-1|TRBV12-3/TRBV12-4
ASLAGDNEQF
>TRBJ2-1|TRBV9
ASTPPGTGVNEQF
>TRBJ2-7|TRBV9
ASSASAGQLGYEQY
>TRBJ1-5|TRBV5-1
ASSLGGRQGNQPQH
>TRBJ2-1|TRBV24-1
ATSPSFSNEQF
>TRBJ2-1|TRBV5-6
ASSWPRQTSNEQF
>TRBJ2-5|TRBV5-1
ASSFVVAGGETQY
>TRBJ2-5|TRBV9
ASSGGGWEQETQY
>TRBJ2-5|TRBV10-1
ASSGSGEETQY
>TRBJ2-7|TRBV10-2
ASGWAFRAGEQY
>TRBJ2-7|TRBV27
ASSLYRGSYEQY
>TRBJ2-7|TRBV5-1
ASSRWGLEYDEQY
>TRBJ1-1|TRBV3-1/TRBV3-2
ASSQDRGGAF
>TRBJ1-6|TRBV5-6
ASSPGDRGLNSPLH
>TRBJ1-3|TRBV5-1
ASSLEPRQISGNTIY
>TRBJ2-2|TRBV5-1
ASSFLGQGALDTGELF
>TRBJ2-3|TRBV6-6
ASSGTSGGSTDTQY
>TRBJ2-2|TRBV27
ASSLLDRVGTGELF
>TRBJ1-1|TRBV11-3
ASSLGANTEAF
>TRBJ1-2|TRBV23-1
ASSQTPPAGDREVGDYGYT
>TRBJ1-2|TRBV15
ATSRFEGYGYT
>TRBJ1-5|TRBV12-5
ASGLVRNQPQH
>TRBJ1-1|TRBV6-2/TRBV6-3
ASSTEGENTEAF
>TRBJ1-6|TRBV28
ASRPPPGGIWGDDSPLH
>TRBJ1-2|TRBV30
AWWDRVEGYT
>TRBJ1-6|TRBV7-3
ASSPTGGSDSPLH
>TRBJ2-1|TRBV19
ASSRTSGGAPNEQF
>TRBJ2-1|TRBV2
ASGGAGGPYNEQF
>TRBJ2-5|TRBV9
ASSGIGLAGSSWETQY
>TRBJ1-1|TRBV7-7
ASSLYRGGSGNTEAF
>TRBJ1-1|TRBV5-1
ASSLSVPGGEAF
>TRBJ2-6|TRBV9
ASSAIISGANVLT
>TRBJ2-7|TRBV5-1
ASSLVSVPDEQY
>TRBJ1-6|TRBV6-5
ASSYSSTGASPLH